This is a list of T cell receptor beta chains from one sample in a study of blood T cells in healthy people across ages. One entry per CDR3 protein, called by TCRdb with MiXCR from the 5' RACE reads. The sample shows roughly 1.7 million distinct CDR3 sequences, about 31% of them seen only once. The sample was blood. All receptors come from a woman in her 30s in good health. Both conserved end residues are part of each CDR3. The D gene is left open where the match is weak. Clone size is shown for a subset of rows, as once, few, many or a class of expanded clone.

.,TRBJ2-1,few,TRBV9,TGTGCCAGCAGCGTAGGTCTGGGTTTGTCCTACAATGAGCAGTTCTTC,CASSVGLGLSYNEQFF
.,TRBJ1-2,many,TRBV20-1,TGCAGTGTCGGGGGACGGATCTATGGCTACACCTTC,CSVGGRIYGYTF
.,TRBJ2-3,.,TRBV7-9,TGTGCCAGCAGCACCGGACGTCCTCCTGGGGACCCAGATACGCAGTATTTT,CASSTGRPPGDPDTQYF
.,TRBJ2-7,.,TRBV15,TGTGCCACCAGCCGTGACAGAAGCCCCTACGAGCAGTACTTC,CATSRDRSPYEQYF
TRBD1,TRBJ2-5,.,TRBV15,TGTGCCACCAGCAGAGGGACAGGGGGCGAGGAGACCCAGTACTTC,CATSRGTGGEETQYF
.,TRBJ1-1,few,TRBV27,TGTGCCAGCAGATTAACTCTAACCGGGGACACTGAAGCTTTCTTT,CASRLTLTGDTEAFF
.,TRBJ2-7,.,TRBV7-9,TGTGCCAGCAGCCCCGTGGCGAGGCCCTACGAGCAGTACTTC,CASSPVARPYEQYF
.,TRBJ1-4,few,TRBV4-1,TGCGCCAGCAGCCTCCAGCCGGGACAAACTAATGAAAAACTGTTTTTT,CASSLQPGQTNEKLFF
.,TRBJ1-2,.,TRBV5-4,TGTGCCAGCAGTCCGAACAAGGCCACAGCGACCTTCTATGGCTACACCTTC,CASSPNKATATFYGYTF
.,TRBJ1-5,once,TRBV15,TGTGCCACCAGCACCACGGGGGGAGGTCAGCCCCAGCATTTT,CATSTTGGGQPQHF
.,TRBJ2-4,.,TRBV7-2,TGTGCCAGCAGCTTAGGGCCGGCAGGGGGGGCAGAGGGCATTCAGTACTTC,CASSLGPAGGAEGIQYF
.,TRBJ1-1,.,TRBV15,TGTGCCACCAGCAGAGACGGGGGCCCGAACACTGAAGCTTTCTTT,CATSRDGGPNTEAFF
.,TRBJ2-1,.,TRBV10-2,TGCGCCAGCGGAATGGGGGGAGAGCAGTTCTTC,CASGMGGEQFF
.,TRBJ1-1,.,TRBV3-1,TGTGCCAGCAGCCAAGATGGAGGTGGCAGTAACACTGAAGCTTTCTTT,CASSQDGGGSNTEAFF
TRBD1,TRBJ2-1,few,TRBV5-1,TGCGCCAGCAGCTTCGAAGGGGGCTTCTACAATGAGCAGTTCTTC,CASSFEGGFYNEQFF
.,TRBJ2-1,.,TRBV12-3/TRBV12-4,TGTGCCTGCAGTTTAGGGCCATCGACGTCACACAATGAGCAGTTCTTC,CACSLGPSTSHNEQFF
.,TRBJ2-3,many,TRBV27,TGTGCCAGCAGTAGAAGGGCACAACCAGATACGCAGTATTTT,CASSRRAQPDTQYF
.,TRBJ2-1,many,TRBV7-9,TGTGCCAGCAGCTTGACTCTCCGACGCCGGGGCAATGAGCAGTTCTTC,CASSLTLRRRGNEQFF
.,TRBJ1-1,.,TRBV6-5,TGTGCCAGCCGCAGACTTATGAACACTGAAGCTTTCTTT,CASRRLMNTEAFF
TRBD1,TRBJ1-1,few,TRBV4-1,TGCGCCAGCAGCCACGACAGGGGAGGGGGCACTGAAGCTTTCTTT,CASSHDRGGGTEAFF
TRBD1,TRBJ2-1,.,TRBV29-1,TGCAGCGTTCGATACAGGGGGCATAATAATGAGCAGTTCTTC,CSVRYRGHNNEQFF
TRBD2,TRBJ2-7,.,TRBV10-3,TGTGCCATCAGTGACGGGACGGGAGGCTACGAGCAGTACTTC,CAISDGTGGYEQYF
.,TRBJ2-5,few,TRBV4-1,TGCGCCAGCAGCCAAGACACCCCCGGGGATTGGGTGACAGAGACCCAGTACTTC,CASSQDTPGDWVTETQYF
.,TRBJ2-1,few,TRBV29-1,TGCAGCGTTTACGGGACACGGCTATCCTACAATGAGCAGTTCTTC,CSVYGTRLSYNEQFF
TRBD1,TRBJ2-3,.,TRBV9,TGTGCCAGCGGCGATCTTGCCGGGACAGGGGACAAAGATACGCAGTATTTT,CASGDLAGTGDKDTQYF
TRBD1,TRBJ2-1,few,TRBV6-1,TGTGCCAGCAGCGGACAGGCCGGTTATGAGCAGTTCTTC,CASSGQAGYEQFF
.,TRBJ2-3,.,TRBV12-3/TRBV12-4,TGTGCCAGTAGTTTACGCCCTGTGCCCGCAGATACGCAGTATTTT,CASSLRPVPADTQYF
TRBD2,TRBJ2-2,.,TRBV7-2,TGTGCCAGCAGCGTCAGGATAGCGGGAGAAGGTCGCACCGGGGAGCTGTTTTTT,CASSVRIAGEGRTGELFF
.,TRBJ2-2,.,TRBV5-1,TGCGCCAGTACGCCGCGGGTGAAGGACACCGGGGAGCTGTTTTTT,CASTPRVKDTGELFF
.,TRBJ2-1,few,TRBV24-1,TGTGCCACCAGTGATGCGGGACAGCAAAGCTACAATGAGCAGTTCTTC,CATSDAGQQSYNEQFF
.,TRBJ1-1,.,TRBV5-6,TGTGCCGGCAGCTTGTGGGGGGCTGGGACTGAAGCTTTCTTT,CAGSLWGAGTEAFF
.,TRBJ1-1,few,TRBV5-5,TGTGCCAGCAGCCCCTGGGCAGAAGGCACTGAAGCTTTCTTT,CASSPWAEGTEAFF
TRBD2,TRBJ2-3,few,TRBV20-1,TGCAGTGCTCTGACTAGCGGGCCCCATTGGCGGTATTTT,CSALTSGPHWRYF
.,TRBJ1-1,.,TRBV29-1,TGCAGCGTTGTAGGGTTCGAGAACACTGAAGCTTTCTTT,CSVVGFENTEAFF
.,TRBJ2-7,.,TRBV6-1,TGTGCCAGCAGTGAAGCCCAAGGAACCTACGAGCAGTACTTC,CASSEAQGTYEQYF
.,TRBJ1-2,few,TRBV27,TGTGCCAGCCGGGACAATCGGGGCTACACCTTC,CASRDNRGYTF
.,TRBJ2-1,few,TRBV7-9,TGTGCCAGCAGCTTAGCCCCCCGTAACGCTGAGCAGTTCTTC,CASSLAPRNAEQFF
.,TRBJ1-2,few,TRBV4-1,TGCGCCAGCAGCCACAAAAAGACGGGAGACACCCTTACCACCTTC,CASSHKKTGDTLTTF
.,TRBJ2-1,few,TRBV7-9,TGTGCCAGCAGCCCCCGAGGGAACAATGAGCAGTTCTTC,CASSPRGNNEQFF
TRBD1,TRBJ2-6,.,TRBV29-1,TGCAGCGTTCGTCCCGGGACAGGGTATGTTGGGGCCAACGTCCTGACTTTC,CSVRPGTGYVGANVLTF
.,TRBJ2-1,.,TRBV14,TGTGCCAGCGGCAGACAGGTTTCTGAGCAGTTCTTC,CASGRQVSEQFF
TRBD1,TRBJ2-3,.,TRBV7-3,TGTGCCAGCAGCCCAGCCCCAACAGGGGCAGATACGCAGTATTTT,CASSPAPTGADTQYF
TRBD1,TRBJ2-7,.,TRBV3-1,TGTGCCAGCAGCCGACAGGGCCCAAGCTCCTACGAGCAGTACTTC,CASSRQGPSSYEQYF